This TCR beta chain was identified in a study of cytomegalovirus exposure and HLA in healthy donors. PCR amplification relied on 60 Vbeta primers (plus 13 Jbeta primers). The method was immunoSEQ multiplex PCR; TCRdb's version includes in-frame clones alone and lacks a portion of them. The data show 90,000 to 120,000 clones, approximately 80% seen once. General study points: Later analysis identified several of the most significant clusters that appeared linked to common viral pathogens. The number of N-insertions in an Asian-associated ancestry cluster was reportedly below the 666-donor mean in a later analysis. Indistinguishable V segments such as TRBV6-2 and TRBV6-3 were excluded.

Germline lookup yields CDR1 LGHNA and CDR2 YNFKEQ. Trimming took 4 bases from V and 0 from J, leaving 7 bases between them. This CDR3 is 15 amino acids long. Turning to this clone: Its antigen is not known.

Sample: PBMCs. The chain has TRBV4-2 and TRBJ2-6, with no clear D. This receptor was obtained from a woman aged 18 to 35 in good health and CMV-seropositive. In nucleotides, the CDR3 is TGTGCCAGCAGCCTGACGGGCTCTGGGGCCAACGTCCTGACTTTC. The encoded protein is CASSLTGSGANVLTF.